This T cell receptor beta chain was retrieved from a study of read filtering for tumor transcriptome and immune sequencing. Molecular barcoded adaptors covering alpha/delta and beta/gamma chains were used on approximately 400 ng RNA. A single record per CDR3 protein comes from TCRdb applying MiXCR to the reads. The data contain 75,000 to 95,000 distinct CDR3 sequences, approximately 13% of them singletons. This clonotype was found many times. Antigen: not known. The germline V gene has CDR1 MNHEY and CDR2 SVGAGI. The CDR3 contains 14 residues. V gave up 5 bases and J gave up 3 bases, with 13 bases separating them. Study results and caveats: Approximately 80% of IR-seq clonotypes had one read, totaling approximately 3.5% of reads; RNA-seq: about 70% and 40%. Even smaller IR-seq throughput identified most shared clonotypes.

The sequenced material came from a population of CD138-negative cells sorted from bone marrow. V and J are TRBV6-5 and TRBJ1-2, with D perhaps matching TRBD1 (6 bases). This receptor was identified in a donor at least 40 years old with multiple myeloma. CDR3 residues: CASSRDRSHYGYTF. In DNA, the CDR3 is TGTGCCAGCAGTCGAGACAGGTCCCACTATGGCTACACCTTC.